These 21 T cell receptor beta chains were all obtained from the same sample, sequenced in a study of T cells after posttransplantation cyclophosphamide. Using immunoSEQ multiplex PCR, the repertoire was profiled, and TCRdb retains in-frame clones only, with some absent. The sample lists over 9,000 clones; 85% to 95% were seen once. Treatment was busulfan-fludarabine conditioning, a marrow graft, and cyclophosphamide on days +3 and +4. Sequencing was performed on PBMCs, taken after allogeneic stem cell transplant with posttransplant cyclophosphamide. Receptors were obtained from a female patient in her 30s who received an allogeneic stem cell transplant from an unrelated donor, was CMV-positive, and had no GVHD. The T cells may come from the graft donor.

The chain is built from TRBV19 and TRBJ1-4, with D perhaps TRBD1 (6 bases). Germline-derived CDR1 and CDR2 are LNHDA and SQIVND (reference sequence). CDR3 length: 11 residues. Trimming removed 7 bases at V and 12 bases at J, with 12 bases between. The CDR3 DNA sequence: TGTGCCAGTAATCGGAGACAGGAACTGTTTTTT. As protein: CASNRRQELFF.

V is TRBV7-8 and J is TRBJ2-1, with D possibly being TRBD2 (6 bases). V lost 5 bases and J 4 bases, leaving 12 bases between the germline ends. CDR3 size: 14 residues. Germline lookup yields CDR1 SGHVS and CDR2 FQNEAQ. The CDR3 reads CASSTILAYNEQFF. In DNA, the CDR3 is TGTGCCAGCAGCACTATTCTAGCGTACAATGAGCAGTTCTTC.

As to this clone: Germline is not matched at one junction end, which may reflect a read error. The chain carries TRBV5-6 and TRBJ1-2, with 9 bases fitting TRBD1. The CDR3 spans 14 residues. Germline CDR1 is SGHDT and CDR2 is YYEEEE. CDR3 amino acids: CASSLGGQGNGYAF. Written as DNA, the CDR3 is TGTGCCAGCAGCTTGGGGGGACAGGGTAATGGCTACGCCTTC. The full variable domain, its missing parts supplied by reference TRBV5-6 and TRBJ1-2, is DAGVTQSPTHLIKTRGQQVTLRCSPKSGHDTVSWYQQALGQGPQFIFQYYEEEERQRGNFPDRFSGHQFPNYSSELNVNALLLGDSALYLCASSLGGQGNGYAFGSGTRLTVV.

V usage is TRBV11-2 and J usage is TRBJ1-1, with TRBD1 matching over 7 bases. CDR1 is SGHAT, CDR2 FQNNGV, per germline. The CDR3 contains 17 residues. Trimming removed 5 bases from V and 0 bases from J; junction bases left unmatched: 12. CDR3 nucleotide sequence: TGTGCCAGCAGCCCAAGCGGCCGGCAGGGGGTGAACACTGAAGCTTTCTTT. Its protein is CASSPSGRQGVNTEAFF.

The chain employs TRBV10-1 and TRBJ2-5, with D tentatively TRBD1 (5 bases). This CDR3 is built from 14 residues. Germline V gene data show CDR1 as WNHNN and CDR2 as SYGVQD (reference sequence). Trimming took off 1 base at V and 7 bases at J, with 13 bases between the two ends. CDR3 loop: CASSELAGYGTQYF. The CDR3 region has the DNA TGCGCCAGCAGTGAGTTAGCAGGGTACGGGACCCAGTACTTC.

V usage is TRBV6-5 and J usage is TRBJ2-3; tentatively, D is TRBD2 (6 bases). The CDR3 extends over 12 amino acids. Germline V gene sequence: CDR1 MNHEY, CDR2 SVGAGI. Trimming took 8 bases from V and 5 from J, leaving 11 bases between them. The CDR3 is CASGTSGDTQYF. CDR3 nucleotide sequence: TGTGCCAGCGGGACTTCAGGAGATACGCAGTATTTT.

The V gene is TRBV7-9, the J gene TRBJ2-5; possible D gene TRBD2, 5 bases. The CDR3 loop spans 14 amino acids. V lost 4 bases and J 1 base, leaving 10 bases between the germline ends. The germline CDR1 and CDR2 sequences are SEHNR and FQNEAQ (reference sequence). Here the CDR3 reads CASSSSGFQETQYF. The DNA of the CDR3 is TGTGCCAGCAGCTCGTCGGGATTCCAAGAGACCCAGTACTTC. Looking up the rest from reference TRBV7-9 and TRBJ2-5 gives the full variable domain: DTGVSQNPRHKITKRGQNVTFRCDPISEHNRLYWYRQTLGQGPEFLTYFQNEAQLEKSRLLSDRFSAERPKGSFSTLEIQRTEQGDSAMYLCASSSSGFQETQYFGPGTRLLVL.

This chain uses TRBV7-9 with TRBJ1-1; weak D call: TRBD1 (6 bases). The CDR3 has 15 residues. Per the germline V gene, CDR1 is SEHNR and CDR2 is FQNEAQ (reference sequence). Trimming left V 4 bases short and J 6 bases short, with 18 bases between. Here the CDR3 DNA reads TGTGCCAGCAGCTGGGTGGGGGCGGTTTACCCTGAAGCTTTCTTT. The encoded protein is CASSWVGAVYPEAFF.

The J gene is TRBJ1-1, the V gene TRBV7-9, with D unclear. Germline assignment: CDR1 SEHNR and CDR2 FQNEAQ (reference sequence). The CDR3 contains 11 residues. The V end lost 2 bases, the J end lost 8 bases, and 6 bases lay between the germline ends. The CDR3 region is CASSLTLEAFF. CDR3 nucleotide sequence: TGTGCCAGCAGCTTAACCCTAGAAGCTTTCTTT.

This clone came up once. The chain employs TRBV6-5 and TRBJ1-4; a possible D gene is TRBD1 (5 bases). Trimming removed 8 bases at V and 8 bases at J, with 24 bases between. Germline CDR1 reads MNHEY; CDR2 reads SVGAGI. The CDR3 is 16 amino acids. The CDR3, as DNA: TGTGCCAGCCGTTTCGGGGAGGTCCGGGGGAGAGAAAAACTGTTTTTT. Its translation: CASRFGEVRGREKLFF.

The chain couples TRBV5-1 to TRBJ1-1, with D perhaps matching TRBD1 (5 bases). V was cut by 3 bases and J by 2 bases, with 20 bases left in between. This CDR3 region has 17 residues. The germline gives CDR1 SGHRS, CDR2 YFSETQ. The CDR3 region is CASSSPQAGPINTEAFF. DNA for the CDR3: TGCGCCAGCAGCTCCCCGCAGGCGGGGCCAATAAACACTGAAGCTTTCTTT.

The chain has TRBV6-5 and TRBJ1-5; possibly TRBD1 for D (6 bases). From germline, CDR1 is MNHEY and CDR2 SVGAGI. The CDR3 is made up of 15 amino acids. The V end lost 5 bases, the J end lost 4 bases, and 15 bases lay between the germline ends. The CDR3 region has the DNA TGTGCCAGCAGTCCATTGACAGGCTGGAATCAGCCCCAGCATTTT. Its protein product is CASSPLTGWNQPQHF.

The genes are TRBV7-9 and TRBJ1-3, with TRBD2 matching 7 bases. The J call may be wrong; the DNA end is better matched by TRBJ2-2. The germline gives CDR1 SEHNR, CDR2 FQNEAQ (reference sequence). The CDR3 extends over 14 amino acids. CDR3 sequence: CASSLAGGTGELFF. The CDR3 nucleotides read TGTGCCAGCAGCTTAGCGGGAGGGACCGGGGAGCTGTTTTTT.

The chain links TRBV2 to TRBJ2-2, with TRBD1 matching 7 bases. Germline CDR1 and CDR2: SNHLY and FYNNEI. The CDR3 loop spans 12 amino acids. V lost 6 bases, J lost 13 bases, and 8 bases stayed unmatched. CDR3 nucleotide sequence: TGTGCCAGCAGGCCTGACAGGGCTGTGCTGTTTTTT. This codes for CASRPDRAVLFF.

Points on this clone: As the CDR3 is not closed by the conserved phenylalanine or tryptophan, this likely results from a read error. The rearrangement links TRBV5-8 to TRBJ1-2, with D possibly being TRBD1 (6 bases). Germline CDR1 is SGHTS and CDR2 is YDEGEE. The CDR3 spans 17 residues. The V end lost 3 bases, the J end lost 4 bases, and 22 bases lay between the germline ends. The CDR3 nucleotides read TGTGCCAGCAGCTCGCCTAGGGGGGGCAGGGCTTTCTATGGCTACACCATC. This translates into CASSSPRGGRAFYGYTI.

The rearrangement links TRBV19 to TRBJ1-4, with TRBD1 matching over 10 bases. With 6 bases clipped from V and 5 bases from J, the junction kept 12 bases outside the gene matches. Germline V gene sequence: CDR1 LNHDA, CDR2 SQIVND (reference sequence). The CDR3 totals 17 residues. The chain's CDR3 is CASSPPPRTGGNEKLFF. CDR3 DNA sequence: TGTGCCAGTAGCCCGCCCCCGCGGACAGGGGGGAATGAAAAACTGTTTTTT.

The chain employs TRBV6-5 and TRBJ2-5; 10 bases match TRBD2. Near its end, the DNA agrees better with TRBJ2-7, so the J call may be wrong. This CDR3 contains 15 residues. CDR1 is MNHEY and CDR2 is SVGAGI in the germline V gene. CDR3 DNA: TGTGCCAGCAGATCTAGCGGGAGCATCCCCTACGAGCAGTACTTC. Translating it yields CASRSSGSIPYEQYF.

The chain links TRBV27 to TRBJ2-1; 8 bases fit TRBD2. Looked up from germline, CDR1 is MNHEY and CDR2 is SMNVEV (reference sequence). The CDR3 covers 15 residues. The trim removed 3 bases at V and 7 bases at J, leaving 8 bases unmatched. CDR3 loop: CASSFGPGGINEQFF. The CDR3 DNA follows: TGTGCCAGCAGTTTCGGTCCGGGAGGGATAAATGAGCAGTTCTTC.

V and J are TRBV28 and TRBJ2-1, with TRBD2 matching 11 bases. The CDR3 length is 19 residues. Germline assignment: CDR1 MDHEN and CDR2 SYDVKM. Germline trimming cut 3 bases from V and 2 bases from J; bases unmatched to any gene: 12. CDR3 DNA sequence: TGTGCCAGCAGTTTTTTCTCCCTTAGCGGGGGGGCCACCTACAATGAGCAGTTCTTC. Translating gives CASSFFSLSGGATYNEQFF.

The V gene is TRBV4-1, the J gene TRBJ2-7, with 10 bases aligning to TRBD2. The CDR3 is 14 amino acids. Germline CDR1 is MGHRA and CDR2 is YSYEKL. The V segment lost 1 base and the J segment 4 bases; nucleotides outside the gene matches: 1. The CDR3 sequence is CASSQVLAGYEQYF. In DNA form, the CDR3 reads TGCGCCAGCAGCCAAGTACTAGCGGGATACGAGCAGTACTTC.

This chain connects TRBV7-9 to TRBJ2-1, with 7 bases matching TRBD1. This CDR3 is 15 amino acids long. CDR1 SEHNR and CDR2 FQNEAQ come from the germline V gene (reference sequence). The junction had 3 bases not matched to a gene; V was cut back by 4 bases and J by 0 bases. The CDR3 coding sequence is TGTGCCAGCAGCTCGGACAGGAGCTCCTACAATGAGCAGTTCTTC. Its translation: CASSSDRSSYNEQFF.